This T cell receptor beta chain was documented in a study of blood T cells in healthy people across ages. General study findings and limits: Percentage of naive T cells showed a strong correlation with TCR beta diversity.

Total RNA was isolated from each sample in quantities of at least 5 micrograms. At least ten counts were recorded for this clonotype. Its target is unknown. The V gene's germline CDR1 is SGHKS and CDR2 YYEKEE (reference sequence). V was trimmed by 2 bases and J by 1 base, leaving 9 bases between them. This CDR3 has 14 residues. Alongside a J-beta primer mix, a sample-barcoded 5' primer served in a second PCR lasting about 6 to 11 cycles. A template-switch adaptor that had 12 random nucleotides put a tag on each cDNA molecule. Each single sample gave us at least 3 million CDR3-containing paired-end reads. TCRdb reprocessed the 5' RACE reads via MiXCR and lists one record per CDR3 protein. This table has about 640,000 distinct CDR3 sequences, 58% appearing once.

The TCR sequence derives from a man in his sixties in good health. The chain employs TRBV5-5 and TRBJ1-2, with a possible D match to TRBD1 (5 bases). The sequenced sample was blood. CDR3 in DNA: TGTGCCAGCAGCTTCGGGGGTGGTAACTATGGCTACACCTTC. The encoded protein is CASSFGGGNYGYTF.